This T cell receptor (beta chain) was identified in a study of blood T cells in healthy people across ages. With 0 bases removed from V and 8 bases from J, the gap between germline ends came to 7 bases. Germline V gene lookup returns CDR1 MRHNA and CDR2 SNTAGT. The CDR3 length is 12 residues. This clonotype turned up a few times. A second PCR, run for about 6 to 11 cycles, used a sample-barcoded 5' primer plus a J-beta primer mix. TCRdb analysed the 5' RACE reads with MiXCR anew, one entry per CDR3 protein. The sample includes roughly 2 million distinct CDR3 sequences, about 50% of them seen just once.

Sequencing was carried out using blood. The chain employs TRBV6-4 and TRBJ1-2; no clear D. The sequence was obtained from a middle-aged woman in good health. The CDR3 coding sequence is TGTGCCAGCAGTGACTCCGGCAGGGGCTACACCTTC. This codes for CASSDSGRGYTF.